This TCR beta chain came from a study of cytomegalovirus exposure and HLA in healthy donors. Regarding the study as a whole: Looking again later, the authors saw that most CMV-associated TCR beta chains seemed HLA-restricted. When analyzed later, a missense DCLRE1C variant was found to be linked to TCR beta V- and J-gene trimming.

In this sample, this clone turned up a few times. What it binds is not known. 13 Jbeta primers and 60 Vbeta primers were used for the PCR. Sequenced by immunoSEQ multiplex PCR; TCRdb stores in-frame clones only, minus some. There are roughly 190,000 clones in the sample; roughly four fifths occur only once, and about 2% lies in the top ten. Trimming removed 1 base from V and 5 bases from J; junction bases left unmatched: 5. The CDR3 has 14 residues. CDR1 and CDR2 from the germline V gene are SGHDT and YYEEEE. Sequences were obtained from PBMCs. This receptor was identified in a young woman in good health and CMV-seropositive. This sequence joins TRBV5-6 and TRBJ1-1, with TRBD1 identical over 7 bases. The DNA for the CDR3 is TGTGCCAGCAGCTTGTACAGGGGAGGAACTGAAGCTTTCTTT. Amino acids: CASSLYRGGTEAFF.